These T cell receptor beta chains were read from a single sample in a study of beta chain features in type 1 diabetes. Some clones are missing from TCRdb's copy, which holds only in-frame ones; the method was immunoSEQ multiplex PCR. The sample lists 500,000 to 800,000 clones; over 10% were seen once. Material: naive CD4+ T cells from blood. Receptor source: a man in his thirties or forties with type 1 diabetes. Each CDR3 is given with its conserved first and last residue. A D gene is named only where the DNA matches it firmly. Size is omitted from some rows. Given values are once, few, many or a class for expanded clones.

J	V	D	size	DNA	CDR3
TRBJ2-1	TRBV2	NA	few	TGTGCCAGCACTCCGGGACTCTCCTACAATGAGCAGTTCTTC	CASTPGLSYNEQFF
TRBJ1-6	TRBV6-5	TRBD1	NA	TGTGCCAGTAGTCTGGGACAGGATAATTCACCCCTCCACTTT	CASSLGQDNSPLHF
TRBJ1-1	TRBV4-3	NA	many	TGCGCCAGCAGCCAAGATCTAGGCGGAGGGAGGGAGACTGAAGCTTTCTTT	CASSQDLGGGRETEAFF
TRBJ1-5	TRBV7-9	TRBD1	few	TGTGCCAGCAGCTTCACAGGGGGTAGCAATCAGCCCCAGCATTTT	CASSFTGGSNQPQHF
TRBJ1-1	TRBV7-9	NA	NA	TGTGCCAGCAGACGGTCTACAGCGAACACTGAAGCTTTCTTT	CASRRSTANTEAFF
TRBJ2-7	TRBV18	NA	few	TGTGCCAGCTCGACAGACGGCGCAGGGATTCCCGAGCAGTACTTC	CASSTDGAGIPEQYF
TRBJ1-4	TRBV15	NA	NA	TGTGCCACCAGCAGGCCGTTAGAAAAACTGTTTTTT	CATSRPLEKLFF
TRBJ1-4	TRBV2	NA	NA	TGTGCCAGCAAGTATAACAGCTTAGCAACTAATGAAAAACTGTTTTTT	CASKYNSLATNEKLFF
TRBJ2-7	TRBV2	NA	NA	TGTGCCAGCAGCCAGTCCCAGGGATACTCCTACGAGCAGTACTTC	CASSQSQGYSYEQYF
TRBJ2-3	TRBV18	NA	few	TGTGCCAGCTCACCACCTCCTAGAGGGGCCACAGATACGCAGTATTTT	CASSPPPRGATDTQYF
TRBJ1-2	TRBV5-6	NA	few	TGTGCCAGCAGCTTGGTACAGAACTACACCTTC	CASSLVQNYTF
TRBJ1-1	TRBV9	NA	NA	TGTGCCAGCAGCGTAGAAACAGGGCGATCTGAAGCTTTCTTT	CASSVETGRSEAFF
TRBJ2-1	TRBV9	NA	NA	TGTGCCAGCAGCGCCGCCTTATACAATGAGCAGTTCTTC	CASSAALYNEQFF
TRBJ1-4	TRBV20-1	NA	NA	TGCAGTGCCCCCGTGAATGAAAAACTGTTTTTT	CSAPVNEKLFF
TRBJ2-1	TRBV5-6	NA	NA	TGTGCCAGCAGCTTACTCAATGAGCAGTTCTTC	CASSLLNEQFF
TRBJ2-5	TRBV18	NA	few	TGTGCCAGCTCACCGGCTAGCCGAGAGACCCAGTACTTC	CASSPASRETQYF
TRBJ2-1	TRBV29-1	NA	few	TGCAGCGTCTGGCAGGGGAACTACAATGAGCAGTTCTTC	CSVWQGNYNEQFF
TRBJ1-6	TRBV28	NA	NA	TGTGCCAGCAGGACCGGGGACTATAATTCACCCCTCCACTTT	CASRTGDYNSPLHF
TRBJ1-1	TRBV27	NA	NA	TGTGCCAGCAGCCGAAGGCAGGCCATGAACACTGAAGCTTTCTTT	CASSRRQAMNTEAFF
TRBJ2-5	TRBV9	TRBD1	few	TGTGCCAGCAGCCCGCGGGACAGGGGGCGCGGGGAGACCCAGTACTTC	CASSPRDRGRGETQYF
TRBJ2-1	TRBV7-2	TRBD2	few	TGTGCCAGCAGCTTAGCGAGCGGGGGTTACAATGAGCAGTTCTTC	CASSLASGGYNEQFF
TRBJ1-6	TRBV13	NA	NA	TGTGCCAGCAGCTTTGCAGGGTCCTATAATTCACCCCTCCACTTT	CASSFAGSYNSPLHF
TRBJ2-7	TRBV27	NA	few	TGTGCCAGCAGTAGGGGCCCGTACTACGAGCAGTACTTC	CASSRGPYYEQYF
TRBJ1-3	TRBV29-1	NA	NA	TGCAGCGTCGCCGTCTGGTCTGGAAACACCATATATTTT	CSVAVWSGNTIYF
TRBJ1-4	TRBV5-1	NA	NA	TGCGCCAGCAGCCCGATGGGAGAGAATGAAAAACTGTTTTTT	CASSPMGENEKLFF
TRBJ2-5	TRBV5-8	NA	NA	TGTGCCAGCATCCTTCCGACCTCCCGGGGGGAGACCCAGTACTTC	CASILPTSRGETQYF
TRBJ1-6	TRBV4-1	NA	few	TGCGCCAGCAGCCAAGCTACTGTAACAGAGAATTCACCCCTCCACTTT	CASSQATVTENSPLHF
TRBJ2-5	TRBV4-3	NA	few	TGCGCCAGCAGCCAAGATCCGGGGGGCTGGGAGACCCAGTACTTC	CASSQDPGGWETQYF
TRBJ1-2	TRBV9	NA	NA	TGTGCCAGCACAGTTACAGGGACCAACTATGGCTACACCTTC	CASTVTGTNYGYTF